This T cell receptor (beta chain) was profiled in a study of vaccination and CD4 T cells after COVID-19 (dated by TCRdb to between 2020 and 2023). With respect to the entire study: Convalescent patients had a positive SARS-CoV-2 result on nasal swab PCR, and of these patients, several had mild disease and one had severe disease. Participants got two doses of the Pfizer-BioNTech BNT162b2 vaccine (n=8) or two doses of the Moderna mRNA-1273 vaccine (n=2). The spike-specific CD4+ TCR repertoire was compared before and after mRNA vaccination in nine to ten COVID-19 convalescent patients and a few infection-naive healthy vaccine recipients. Control cultures received a CEFX viral epitope pool as the positive control, an HIV-1 Nef peptide pool as the negative control, or no peptide. Culture stimuli were overlapping spike peptide pools from SARS-CoV-2 and from the common cold coronaviruses HCoV-NL63, HCoV-OC43 and HCoV-229E. Post-COVID blood samples from convalescent patients were collected a median of around 110 days after diagnosis, with a range of about 35 to 161 days. The convalescent cohort comprised six males and four females, including two Hispanic individuals, seven Caucasians, two Asians and one multiracial person. Post-vaccine blood samples were obtained a median of around 74 days after the second vaccine dose, with a range of about 13 to 241 days.

Broader findings and caveats from the paper: The median number of SARS-CoV-2-reactive clonotypes rose from about 19 after infection to 35 to 45 after vaccination, but the change was not significant. Among the post-vaccine SARS-CoV-2-reactive clones in convalescent patients, a median approximately 90% showed up only after vaccination, which suggests vaccine-specific priming. Relatively few convalescent patients were included in the study, and early timepoints after natural infection were not analyzed. In convalescent patients, nearly all vaccine-specific clones (304 of 307) were found to be mono-reactive for SARS-CoV-2 spike rather than cross-reactive with common cold coronaviruses.

Measured from the cysteine to the phenylalanine, the CDR3 is 13 residues long. This entry keeps only the CDR3 DNA: 39 bases, framed from base 1. CDR1 and CDR2 (GTSNPN, SVGIG) derive from the germline V gene (reference sequence). V and J are truncated by 3 bases and 3 bases respectively, leaving an intervening sequence of 11 bases. With regard to this clonotype: Its antigen specificity is not known. No qualities accompany the bases; no much larger clone lies one base away.

The sample's treatment or condition label, decoded: roughly ten-day PBMC culture with coronavirus spike peptide pools or control peptides (ViraFEST assay). To expand antigen-specific T cells with peptide pools and then pick out the expanded clonotypes through TCR sequencing, the study relied on the ViraFEST assay. The convalescent patients' positive SARS-CoV-2 PCR tests were from March to December 2020, which was before the Alpha, Beta and Delta variants emerged in the United States. PBMCs were cultured at a few million per well in IMDM supplemented with approximately 5.4% human AB serum and around 10 IU/ml IL-2, with around 10 ug/ml peptide pools added. On days 3 and 7, half of the culture medium was replaced with fresh IL-2-containing medium. Once the cells had been in culture for around ten days, the EasySep CD4+ T cell isolation kit was used to isolate CD4+ T cells by negative selection. Ficoll-Paque Plus gradient centrifugation was used to isolate PBMCs from whole blood, and the isolated PBMCs were then either used fresh or cryopreserved at -140C. Culture conditions were generally each tested in triplicate wells.

The receptor library was made with PCR. DNA from cultured CD4+ T cells was subjected to TCR sequencing with the Oncomine TCR Beta short-read assay at the Johns Hopkins FTIC core. The QIAamp micro DNA kit was used to extract genomic DNA from the cultured CD4+ T cells. Oncomine TCR Beta libraries made from cultured CD4+ T cells were pooled using unique dual indexes and sequenced on an Illumina iSeq 100. Turning to the authors' computational methods: Non-productive sequences were removed, and CDR3s that did not start with C, did not end with F or W, or were shorter than 7 amino acids were discarded. The MANAFEST web application identified antigen-specific clonotypes by comparing peptide-stimulated wells against reference wells and other culture wells. To be called positive, a clone needed an FDR below 0.05, an odds ratio above 5, and a productive frequency above 0.1% in at least two of three replicate wells. A clonotype was classed as cross-reactive if the clonotype showed significant expansion both in SARS-CoV-2 spike wells and in at least one common cold coronavirus spike condition. CDR3 homology was assessed with Levenshtein distances (stringdist) and unrooted phylogenetic trees (ape) in R version 3.6.1. Using fastp trimming at Q25 and MiXCR clonotype assembly, TCRdb reanalyzed the public sequencing data and kept in-frame beta chains. Rows with a matching CDR3 protein are joined into one entry that keeps the most common DNA and genes. The V and J calls were determined by TCRdb, not by the authors. For this sample the table gives some 22,000 distinct CDR3 sequences, of which around 54% were detected only once. About 3% of the sample is taken by the ten largest.

Sequences were obtained from CD4+ T cells from blood, cultured in vitro. This receptor chain uses TRBV30 and TRBJ1-2; confidence is insufficient to name the D gene. The clonotype comes from a human donor who had recovered from COVID-19. CDR3 protein: CAWSPREHYGYTF. In nucleotide form, the sequence is TGTGCCTGGAGCCCTCGGGAGCACTATGGCTACACCTTC.